Following are 17 T cell receptor beta chains from one sample sequenced in a study of blood T cell repertoires in COVID-19. Measured with immunoSEQ multiplex PCR; TCRdb has only the in-frame clones, and not every one. The sample carries about 34,000 clones, 90% recorded once. Material: peripheral blood. The receptors shown here come from a man older than 75 with acute or convalescent COVID-19.

The gene calls are TRBV5-6 and TRBJ2-3; TRBD2 is a possible D gene (7 bases). V was shortened by 5 bases and J by 0 bases, with 10 bases between the two germline ends. CDR1 is SGHDT and CDR2 is YYEEEE in the germline V gene. The CDR3 sequence is 14 residues long. The CDR3 spells CASRGGASTDTQYF. The CDR3 DNA reads TGTGCCAGCAGGGGGGGGGCCAGCACAGATACGCAGTATTTT. Full variable domain (remainder filled in from reference TRBV5-6 and TRBJ2-3): DAGVTQSPTHLIKTRGQQVTLRCSPKSGHDTVSWYQQALGQGPQFIFQYYEEEERQRGNFPDRFSGHQFPNYSSELNVNALLLGDSALYLCASRGGASTDTQYFGPGTRLTVL.

The rearrangement uses TRBV7-8 and TRBJ2-2; TRBD2 matches 7 bases. V lost 5 bases, J lost 3 bases, and 9 bases stayed unmatched. CDR1 is SGHVS, CDR2 FQNEAQ, per germline. CDR3 length: 16 residues. The CDR3 nucleotides read TGTGCCAGCAGCCCTCGGGCGGGGGTGGACACCGGGGAGCTGTTTTTT. It is translated as CASSPRAGVDTGELFF. Full variable domain (rest looked up from reference TRBV7-8 and TRBJ2-2): GAGVSQSPRYKVAKRGQDVALRCDPISGHVSLFWYQQALGQGPEFLTYFQNEAQLDKSGLPSDRFFAERPEGSVSTLKIQRTQQEDSAVYLCASSPRAGVDTGELFFGEGSRLTVL.

The DNA of the CDR3 is TGTGCCAGCAGCTCTCGGGCAGGGGGCTCTAATAATTCACCCCTCCACTTT. Protein: CASSSRAGGSNNSPLHF. This rearrangement joins TRBV7-2 to TRBJ1-6; 8 bases align to TRBD1. Germline trimming cut 4 bases from V and 5 bases from J; bases unmatched to any gene: 10. CDR1 SGHTA and CDR2 FQGNSA come from the germline V gene. This CDR3 spans 17 amino acids.

V and J are TRBV20-1 and TRBJ2-5, with D unresolved. In germline, CDR1 is DFQATT, CDR2 SNEGSKA (reference sequence). With 5 bases removed from V and 5 bases from J, the gap between germline ends came to 15 bases. The CDR3 totals 13 residues. CDR3 sequence: CSARGPVDETQYF. The CDR3 region has the DNA TGCAGTGCTCGTGGGCCAGTTGATGAGACCCAGTACTTC.

This chain connects TRBV2 to TRBJ2-5; 10 bases align to TRBD2. V dropped 2 bases and J dropped 7; count of bases not matched to a gene: 7. Germline CDR1 is SNHLY and CDR2 is FYNNEI. CDR3 length: 15 residues. This CDR3 reads CASSERSGGAPTQYF. The CDR3 DNA reads as TGTGCCAGCAGTGAAAGGAGCGGGGGGGCCCCGACCCAGTACTTC.

The chain uses TRBV7-9 and TRBJ2-3, with D perhaps TRBD2 (6 bases). Trimming removed 5 bases from V and 3 bases from J, with 9 bases in between. CDR3 size: 13 residues. CDR1 and CDR2 (germline): SEHNR, FQNEAQ (reference sequence). The CDR3, as DNA: TGTGCCAGCAGCCCCGGGGGAACAGATACGCAGTATTTT. Its protein product is CASSPGGTDTQYF.

The table lists this clone with a count of one. The chain is built from TRBV5-1 and TRBJ2-1, with 7 bases identical to TRBD1. The CDR3 contains 13 residues. Germline values: CDR1 SGHRS, CDR2 YFSETQ. J gave up 6 bases and V 3 bases, and 3 bases lay outside the gene matches. As DNA, the CDR3 is TGCGCCAGCAGCTGGACAGGAGGCAATGAGCAGTTCTTC. Translation: CASSWTGGNEQFF.

CDR3 in DNA: TGTGCCAGCAGCTTACGGTTGGGACAGGTAACTGAAGCTTTCTTT. Protein: CASSLRLGQVTEAFF. The rearrangement links TRBV7-2 to TRBJ1-1; TRBD1 matches 8 bases. The germline V gene encodes CDR1 SGHTA and CDR2 FQGNSA. Trimming took 2 bases from V and 5 from J; bases not matched to a gene: 7. The CDR3 length is 15 residues.

The rearrangement uses TRBV5-1 and TRBJ1-1; possible D gene TRBD1, 5 bases. The V end lost 4 bases, the J end lost 3 bases, and 13 bases lay between the germline ends. The CDR3 is 14 amino acids. The germline gives CDR1 SGHRS, CDR2 YFSETQ. This CDR3 reads CASSPQGRYTEAFF. The CDR3 coding sequence is TGCGCCAGCAGCCCCCAGGGTAGGTACACTGAAGCTTTCTTT.

The chain has TRBV5-1 and TRBJ2-7, with a weak D call TRBD1 (5 bases). V was shortened by 7 bases and J by 0 bases, with 20 bases between the two germline ends. This CDR3 region has 16 residues. CDR1 and CDR2 from the germline V gene are SGHRS and YFSETQ. The CDR3 bases are TGCGCCAGCTCACCCAGCCCCCAGGGAAACTCCTACGAGCAGTACTTC. Its translation is CASSPSPQGNSYEQYF.

The chain recombines TRBV18 with TRBJ1-2, with 10 positions matching TRBD1. The V segment lost 1 base and the J segment 4 bases; nucleotides outside the gene matches: 0. Per the germline V gene, CDR1 is KGHSH and CDR2 is LQKENI. CDR3 size: 14 residues. In nucleotides, the CDR3 is TGTGCCAGCTCACCACGACAGGGGGCCTATGGCTACACCTTC. This codes for CASSPRQGAYGYTF.

This chain joins TRBV30 and TRBJ2-2, with a tentative D call TRBD1 (5 bases). Germline loops: CDR1 GTSNPN, CDR2 SVGIG (reference sequence). The V gene lost 2 bases and the J gene lost 4 bases, with 17 bases spanning the gap. The length of the CDR3 is 16 residues. The CDR3: CAWSKWEAGPTGELFF. The CDR3 DNA reads as TGTGCCTGGAGTAAGTGGGAAGCAGGGCCCACCGGGGAGCTGTTTTTT.

This rearrangement joins TRBV3-1 (or the pseudogene TRBV3-2) to TRBJ1-2; unclear D gene. The CDR3 is made up of 15 amino acids. Deletions cut 4 bases from V and 5 bases from J, with 17 bases between. Germline V gene data show CDR1 as LGHDT and CDR2 as YNNKEL (reference sequence). The CDR3 nucleotides read TGTGCCAGCAGCCCCCCCGACACAGCCCAATATGGCTACACCTTC. Its translation: CASSPPDTAQYGYTF.

The chain has TRBV9 and TRBJ1-3, with unresolved D. Germline V gene lookup returns CDR1 SGDLS and CDR2 YYNGEE. V lost 0 bases and J lost 2, with 15 bases in between. The CDR3 extends over 17 amino acids. The CDR3 DNA reads as TGTGCCAGCAGCGTAGCGAGCCGACCGGGAGCTGGAAACACCATATATTTT. This encodes CASSVASRPGAGNTIYF. Full variable domain (remainder filled in from reference TRBV9 and TRBJ1-3): DSGVTQTPKHLITATGQRVTLRCSPRSGDLSVYWYQQSLDQGLQFLIQYYNGEERAKGNILERFSAQQFPDLHSELNLSSLELGDSALYFCASSVASRPGAGNTIYFGEGSWLTVV.

V gene TRBV6-6 combines with J gene TRBJ2-7; D is perhaps TRBD2 (7 bases). Trimming left V 4 bases short and J 1 base short, with 14 bases between. Germline values: CDR1 MNHNY, CDR2 SVGAGI (reference sequence). The CDR3 runs to 15 residues. The CDR3 here is CASSWGGADSYEQYF. CDR3 bases: TGTGCCAGCAGTTGGGGGGGGGCAGATTCCTACGAGCAGTACTTC.

J is TRBJ1-5 and V is TRBV6-6; 11 nucleotides line up with TRBD1. CDR1 MNHNY and CDR2 SVGAGI come from the germline V gene (reference sequence). Trimming cost V 6 bases and J 7 bases; bases outside gene matches: 8. The CDR3 is made up of 15 amino acids. The DNA for the CDR3 is TGTGCCAGCAGAGGACAGGGGGCGCGCATCCAGCCCCAGCATTTT. It translates to CASRGQGARIQPQHF.

This chain joins TRBV24-1 and TRBJ2-1; the D is unclear. Trimming cost V 4 bases and J 2 bases, with 11 bases left between them. Germline CDR1 is KGHDR and CDR2 is SFDVKD. This CDR3 is 15 amino acids long. CDR3 region: CATSDPYAAYNEQFF. The CDR3 DNA follows: TGTGCCACCAGTGACCCGTACGCAGCCTACAATGAGCAGTTCTTC.